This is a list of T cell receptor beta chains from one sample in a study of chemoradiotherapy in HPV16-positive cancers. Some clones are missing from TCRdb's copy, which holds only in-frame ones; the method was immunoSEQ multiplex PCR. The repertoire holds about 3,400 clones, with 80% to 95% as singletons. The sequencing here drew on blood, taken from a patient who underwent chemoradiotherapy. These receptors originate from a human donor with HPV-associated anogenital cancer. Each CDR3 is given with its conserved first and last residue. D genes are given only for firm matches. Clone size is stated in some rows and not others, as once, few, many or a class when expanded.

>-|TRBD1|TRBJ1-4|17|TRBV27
CASSFDDITGGDEKLFF
TGTGCCAGCAGTTTCGACGACATAACAGGGGGTGACGAAAAACTGTTTTTT
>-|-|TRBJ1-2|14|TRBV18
CASVYDLPNYGYTF
TGTGCCAGCGTATACGACCTACCCAACTATGGCTACACCTTC
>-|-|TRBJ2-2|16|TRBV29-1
CSVDRNNGTNTGELFF
TGCAGCGTTGATAGAAATAATGGAACGAACACCGGGGAGCTGTTTTTT
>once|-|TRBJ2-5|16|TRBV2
CASSEAMGRGQETQYF
TGTGCCAGCAGTGAAGCTATGGGCAGGGGTCAGGAGACCCAGTACTTC
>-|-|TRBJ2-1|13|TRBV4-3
CASSFERNNEQFF
TGCGCCAGCAGTTTCGAGCGGAACAATGAGCAGTTCTTC
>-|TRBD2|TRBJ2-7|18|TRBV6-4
CASSDSWTSEMNSYEQYF
TGTGCCAGCAGTGACTCCTGGACTAGCGAAATGAACTCCTACGAGCAGTACTTC
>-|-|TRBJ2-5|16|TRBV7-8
CASSLNSRGQQETQYF
TGTGCCAGCAGCTTAAATTCCCGGGGACAACAAGAGACCCAGTACTTC
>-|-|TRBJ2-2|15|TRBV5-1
CASSLNRRNTGELFF
TGCGCCAGCAGCTTGAACAGGCGGAACACCGGGGAGCTGTTTTTT
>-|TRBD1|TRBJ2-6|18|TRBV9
CASSFRTGEVNGANVLTF
TGTGCCAGCAGCTTCCGGACAGGGGAGGTAAATGGGGCCAACGTCCTGACTTTC
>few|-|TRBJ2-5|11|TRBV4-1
CASSYQETQYF
TGCGCCAGCAGCTACCAAGAGACCCAGTACTTC
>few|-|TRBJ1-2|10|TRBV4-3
CASSQEAPNF
TGCGCCAGCAGCCAAGAAGCGCCCAACTTC
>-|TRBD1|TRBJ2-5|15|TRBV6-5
CASRSTGQGGETQYF
TGTGCCAGCAGATCGACGGGACAGGGGGGTGAGACCCAGTACTTC
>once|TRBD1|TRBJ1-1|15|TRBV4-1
CASSQVQGAGTEAFF
TGCGCCAGCAGCCAGGTACAGGGGGCAGGCACTGAAGCTTTCTTT